A selection of T cell receptor beta chains follows, all from one sample in a study of blood T cell repertoires in COVID-19. TCRdb's copy holds only in-frame clones and misses some; the assay was immunoSEQ multiplex PCR. The sample holds tens of thousands of clones, 75% to 90% seen once. Material for sequencing was peripheral blood. These TCRs come from a human donor with active COVID-19. The donor label of this sample is uncertain. CDR3s include the opening cysteine and the closing phenylalanine or tryptophan. A D gene is named only where the DNA matches it firmly. Size values are once, few and many counts, or a class for expanded clones, and some rows have none.

V gene,D gene,J gene,clone size,CDR3 DNA,CDR3 protein
TRBV28,.,TRBJ2-1,.,TGTGCCAGCAGTCGAACAGGGTTGGGCTACAATGAGCAGTTCTTC,CASSRTGLGYNEQFF
TRBV14,.,TRBJ1-2,once,TGTGCCAGCAGCCAAGCGGGCAGGGACTATGGCTACACCTTC,CASSQAGRDYGYTF
TRBV7-2,TRBD1,TRBJ2-3,.,TGTGCCAGCAGCCCAACTCCGATCTACAGGGGGCTCTCAGATACGCAGTATTTT,CASSPTPIYRGLSDTQYF
TRBV6-2/TRBV6-3,TRBD2,TRBJ2-5,.,TGTGCCAGCAGTAGACGGACTAGCGGTACATGGGAGACCCAGTACTTC,CASSRRTSGTWETQYF
TRBV30,TRBD1,TRBJ2-7,.,TGTGCCTGTCGGGACAGGGTCTACGAGCAGTACTTC,CACRDRVYEQYF
TRBV28,.,TRBJ2-5,.,TGTGCCAGCAGTTTCCAGGGGAAATGGGCCCAGTACTTC,CASSFQGKWAQYF
TRBV18,TRBD1,TRBJ2-7,.,TGTGCCAGCTCACCCTTACCAACAGGGGGTCTTCCTAACGAGCAGTACTTC,CASSPLPTGGLPNEQYF
TRBV7-2,.,TRBJ1-1,.,TGTGCCAGCAGCCCAAGGGGAAACACTGAAGCTTTCTTT,CASSPRGNTEAFF
TRBV30,.,TRBJ2-3,.,TGTGCCTGGAGTGCGACTAACCCCACAGATACGCAGTATTTT,CAWSATNPTDTQYF
TRBV7-9,.,TRBJ1-4,.,TGTGCCAGCTTACCGGGACAACATGAAAAACTGTTTTTT,CASLPGQHEKLFF
TRBV5-1,TRBD1,TRBJ1-4,.,TGCGCCAGCAGCTTGGCAGGGGGCGGTGAAAAACTGTTTTTT,CASSLAGGGEKLFF
TRBV18,TRBD1,TRBJ1-1,.,TGTGCCAGCTCATCGGGACAGATGAACACTGAAGCTTTCTTT,CASSSGQMNTEAFF
TRBV7-2,.,TRBJ2-1,once,TGTGCCAGCAGCTTACGGGATAGCTCCTACAATGAGCAGTTCTTC,CASSLRDSSYNEQFF
TRBV7-3,TRBD2,TRBJ2-7,.,TGTGCCAGCAGCGCGGGGTTTGGGGAGGGCTACGAGCAGTACTTC,CASSAGFGEGYEQYF
TRBV5-6,.,TRBJ1-1,.,TGTGCCAGCAGCTTGGCCAGGCTGAACACTGAAGCTTTCTTT,CASSLARLNTEAFF
TRBV6-5,TRBD1,TRBJ1-2,.,TGTGCCAGCAGGATACAGGGGATTGGGTCCTATGGCTACACCTTC,CASRIQGIGSYGYTF
TRBV6-5,.,TRBJ1-1,.,TGTGCCAGCAGTTTACAGTTGAACACTGAAGCTTTCTTT,CASSLQLNTEAFF
TRBV6-2/TRBV6-3,.,TRBJ2-2,.,TGTGCCAGCAGTTACTCGGCTTACGCGAACACCGGGGAGCTGTTTTTT,CASSYSAYANTGELFF
TRBV7-2,TRBD2,TRBJ2-1,.,TGTGCCAGCAGCCCCCATCGACTAGCGACGTACAATGAGCAGTTCTTC,CASSPHRLATYNEQFF
TRBV4-3,TRBD1,TRBJ2-5,once,TGCGCCAGCAGCGCCTCAGGGGGAGAGACCCAGTACTTC,CASSASGGETQYF
TRBV10-3,.,TRBJ2-7,.,TGTGCCATCCCCCGAAAACTGGTCTACGAGCAGTACTTC,CAIPRKLVYEQYF
TRBV2,TRBD1,TRBJ2-1,once,TGTGCCAGCAGTGAAGGGGACAGCGGAAGCTACAATGAGCAGTTCTTC,CASSEGDSGSYNEQFF
TRBV7-2,.,TRBJ1-1,.,TGTGCCAGCAGCTCCGTTGGCGGTAACACTGAAGCTTTCTTT,CASSSVGGNTEAFF
TRBV15,.,TRBJ1-1,.,TGTGCCACCAGCGAGGCCGCGACCACTGAAGCTTTCTTT,CATSEAATTEAFF
TRBV7-2,.,TRBJ2-1,.,TGTGCCAGCAGCTTAGTCCAGGGTAGCAATGAGCAGTTCTTC,CASSLVQGSNEQFF
TRBV5-1,TRBD1,TRBJ1-2,few,TGCGCCAGCAGCTTGGGAGGGCGGGACAGCTATGGCTACACCTTC,CASSLGGRDSYGYTF
TRBV19,TRBD2,TRBJ2-7,.,TGTGCCAGTAGTCCGCTAGCGGGAGGGCTCGAGCAGTACTTC,CASSPLAGGLEQYF
TRBV30,TRBD1,TRBJ2-7,.,TGTGCCTGCGGACAGGGGCGGTGGGAGCAGTACTTC,CACGQGRWEQYF
TRBV28,.,TRBJ2-6,.,TGTGCCACTTCGTCCGGGGCCAACGTCCTGACTTTC,CATSSGANVLTF
TRBV19,TRBD2,TRBJ2-2,.,TGTGCCAGTAGGGTTAGCGGGGGGCCGAACACCGGGGAGCTGTTTTTT,CASRVSGGPNTGELFF
TRBV9,.,TRBJ2-5,.,TGTGCCAGCAGCGTAGCCCCCTCGAGGAGCCAAGAGACCCAGTACTTC,CASSVAPSRSQETQYF
TRBV18,TRBD1,TRBJ2-7,few,TGTGCCAGCTCACCCCCTGGGGGACAGGGTTATCACGAGCAGTACTTC,CASSPPGGQGYHEQYF
TRBV20-1,TRBD1,TRBJ2-7,.,TGCAGTGCTAGTGTTTGGGGACAGAGATCCTACGAGCAGTACTTC,CSASVWGQRSYEQYF
TRBV10-3,.,TRBJ2-7,.,TGTGCCATCAGTGAGTCATCACAGGTCGTAGGGGGCTACGAGCAGTACTTC,CAISESSQVVGGYEQYF
TRBV23-1,.,TRBJ2-2,.,TGCGCCAGCAGTCAACCCCAGGGGCGGGCCGGGGAGCTGTTTTTT,CASSQPQGRAGELFF
TRBV2,.,TRBJ2-3,.,TGTGCCAGCAGTGAGGCAGGGGTCCGCACAGATACGCAGTATTTT,CASSEAGVRTDTQYF
TRBV7-2,.,TRBJ1-4,.,TGTGCCAGCAGCTTAGGGGCGAGGGTATTTAATGAAAAACTGTTTTTT,CASSLGARVFNEKLFF
TRBV6-5,.,TRBJ1-2,.,TGTGCCAGCTTCACAGGTCAGGGCTACACCTTC,CASFTGQGYTF
TRBV2,.,TRBJ2-5,.,TGTGCCAGCAAGAGCGAACCAGTTCAAGAGACCCAGTACTTC,CASKSEPVQETQYF
TRBV30,.,TRBJ2-7,.,TGTGCCTGGAGTTTGGCAACCTACGAGCAGTACTTC,CAWSLATYEQYF
TRBV6-5,.,TRBJ1-6,.,TGTGCCAGCAGTTACGCAGGCACGGTCCTCCACTTT,CASSYAGTVLHF
TRBV7-3,TRBD1,TRBJ2-7,.,TGTGCCAGCAGCTCAACAGGACAGGGGGCAAACGAGCAGTACTTC,CASSSTGQGANEQYF
TRBV7-9,TRBD1,TRBJ1-3,.,TGTGCCAGCAGCTTAGGGGACAGCGGCTACTCTGGAAACACCATATATTTT,CASSLGDSGYSGNTIYF
TRBV18,.,TRBJ2-1,.,TGTGCCAGCTCACCACGAGGGTTGGGGCAGTTCTTC,CASSPRGLGQFF
TRBV28,TRBD1,TRBJ1-2,.,TGTGCCAGCAGCAATCTCTACCTCGGGACAGGGAAAGGCTACACCTTC,CASSNLYLGTGKGYTF
TRBV5-1,.,TRBJ2-2,.,TGCGCCAGCAGCCCCTCGGGACTGACCGACACCGGGGAGCTGTTTTTT,CASSPSGLTDTGELFF